The entry below describes one T cell receptor (beta chain). Its antigen remains unknown. The entry originates in a study of immune evolution from preneoplasia to lung adenocarcinoma. Study outcomes and limitations: Later-stage lesions seemingly showed higher T cell density and diversity than normal lung. Highest clonality occurred in KRAS-mutant, not EGFR-mutant or double wild-type, nodules.

Germline CDR1 SQVTM, CDR2 ANQGSEA. The CDR3 has 12 residues. Between the trimmed V and J ends, which lost 6 bases and 3 bases, there was a span of 12 bases. After pathologic assessment, macro-dissection selected premalignant or tumor cells for extraction. The table came from immunoSEQ multiplex PCR; TCRdb's copy has only in-frame clones and leaves some out. The repertoire includes roughly 6,000 clones, around 80% of them detected once, and roughly 7.5% sits in the top ten. Sequenced sample: FFPE minimally invasive lung adenocarcinoma tissue. The chain is built from TRBV29-1 and TRBJ2-7; a weak D match, TRBD1 (5 bases). The sequence came from a person aged 60 to 80 with lung adenocarcinoma. CDR3 DNA sequence: TGCAGCGTCGGACAAGTCGTCTACGAGCAGTACTTC. Protein: CSVGQVVYEQYF.